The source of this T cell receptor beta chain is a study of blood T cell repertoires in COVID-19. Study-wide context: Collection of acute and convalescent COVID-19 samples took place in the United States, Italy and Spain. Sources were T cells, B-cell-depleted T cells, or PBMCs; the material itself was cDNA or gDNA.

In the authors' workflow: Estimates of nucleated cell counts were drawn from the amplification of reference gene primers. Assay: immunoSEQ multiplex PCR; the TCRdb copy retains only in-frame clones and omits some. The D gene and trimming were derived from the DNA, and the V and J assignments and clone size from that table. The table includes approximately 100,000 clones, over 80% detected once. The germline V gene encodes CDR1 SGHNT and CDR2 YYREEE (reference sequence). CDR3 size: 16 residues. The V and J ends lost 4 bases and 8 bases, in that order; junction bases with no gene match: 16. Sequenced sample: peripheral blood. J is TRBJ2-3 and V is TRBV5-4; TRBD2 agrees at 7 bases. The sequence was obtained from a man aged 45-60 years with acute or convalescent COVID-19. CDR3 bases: TGTGCCAGCAGCCCCTCTGGGCGGGAGTCCACGGGTACGCAGTATTTT. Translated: CASSPSGRESTGTQYF.